The 8 T cell receptor beta chains given below trace back to one sample, sequenced in a study of cytomegalovirus exposure and HLA in healthy donors. Method: immunoSEQ multiplex PCR; TCRdb's copy keeps in-frame clones and lacks some. Among about 260,000 clones listed, roughly 91% were seen once. Source material: PBMCs. These receptors originate from a woman aged 25 to 39 in good health and CMV-seronegative.

The chain is built from TRBV5-4 and TRBJ2-3, with 7 bases lining up with TRBD2. Trimming removed 3 bases from V and 4 bases from J; junction bases left unmatched: 5. The CDR3 has 14 residues. Germline V gives CDR1 SGHNT, CDR2 YYREEE (reference sequence). The CDR3 protein is CASSYEGRADTQYF. Here the CDR3 DNA reads TGTGCCAGCAGCTATGAAGGGAGGGCAGATACGCAGTATTTT.

This chain joins TRBV13 and TRBJ1-2; 7 nucleotides align to TRBD1. This CDR3 has 13 residues. V gave up 5 bases and J gave up 8 bases; unmatched junction bases: 8. Germline V gene sequence: CDR1 PRHDT, CDR2 FYEKMQ (reference sequence). The CDR3 sequence is CASSRTGERGYTF. In DNA form, the CDR3 reads TGTGCCAGCAGCCGAACAGGGGAGCGAGGCTACACCTTC.

This clone has just one count. This chain uses TRBV7-2 with TRBJ2-1; D gene unclear. The germline V gene has CDR1 SGHTA and CDR2 FQGNSA. V dropped 4 bases and J dropped 5 bases, with 15 bases sitting between them. This CDR3 has 15 amino acids. The CDR3 loop reads CASSYRVALNNEQFF. For the CDR3, the DNA is TGTGCCAGCAGCTACCGGGTTGCCCTTAACAATGAGCAGTTCTTC.

To note about this clone: A junction boundary mismatches the germline segment, possibly from a read error. This sequence joins TRBV6-6 and TRBJ2-7, with a tentative D call TRBD2 (5 bases). The CDR3 is 12 amino acids. Per germline, CDR1 MNHNY and CDR2 SVGAGI (reference sequence). The CDR3 region is CASSPGGGLGHF. The CDR3 bases are TGTGCCAGCAGTCCCGGAGGTGGGCTTGGTCACTTC.

This clone was counted a single time. The V gene is TRBV5-1, the J gene TRBJ2-1; D unresolved. The V and J ends lost 4 bases and 0 bases respectively, with 11 bases between them. The CDR3 is 15 residues long. Per germline, CDR1 SGHRS and CDR2 YFSETQ. As DNA, the CDR3 is TGCGCCAGCAGCCCCGACGGTGACTCCTACAATGAGCAGTTCTTC. Translation gives CASSPDGDSYNEQFF.

The chain is built from TRBV19 and TRBJ2-3; D is unresolved. V was trimmed by 6 bases and J by 4 bases, leaving 11 bases between them. Germline-derived CDR1 and CDR2 are LNHDA and SQIVND (reference sequence). The CDR3 runs 13 residues. Here the CDR3 reads CASRGNGADTQYF. The CDR3 DNA reads as TGTGCCAGTAGGGGTAATGGGGCAGATACGCAGTATTTT.

The chain employs TRBV7-8 and TRBJ1-5; D ambiguous. Germline V gene lookup returns CDR1 SGHVS and CDR2 FQNEAQ. The V end lost 2 bases, the J end lost 0 bases, and 8 bases lay between the germline ends. The CDR3 runs 15 residues. The DNA for the CDR3 is TGTGCCAGCAGCTTACAGAGTTATAGCAATCAGCCCCAGCATTTT. Encoded protein: CASSLQSYSNQPQHF.

Here the CDR3 DNA reads TGTGCCATCAGTGATACGGTCGGGGAGCAGTACTTC. It is translated as CAISDTVGEQYF. V gene TRBV10-3 combines with J gene TRBJ2-7; D unresolved. V was cut by 3 bases and J by 7 bases, with 10 bases left in between. Germline CDR1 and CDR2: ENHRY and SYGVKD. CDR3 size: 12 residues.